These 9 T cell receptor beta chains were all obtained from the same sample, sequenced in a study of T cells in women clearing cervical HPV infection. Here immunoSEQ multiplex PCR was the method, and the copy in TCRdb shows in-frame clones only, minus some. The sample spans roughly 15,000 clones; the ten largest clones claim less than 10%. Material for sequencing was blood buffy coat. The receptors stem from a woman between 18 and 70 years old with a cervical HPV16 infection that either progressed to CIN3+ or cleared (not recorded which).

The chain's CDR3 is CASSYDPGETAFF. The covered CDR3 bases are TGTGCCAGCTCTTACGACCCCGGGGAGACA. V usage is TRBV18 and J usage is TRBJ1-1, with D hard to call. The missing CDR3 end, 3 residues past where the read stops, is filled in from the germline J gene. The CDR3 is 13 amino acids. Germline V gives CDR1 KGHSH, CDR2 LQKENI.

Remarks on this clone: Read coverage stops 3 residues before the CDR3 terminus; the germline J gene supplies the remainder. The V and J genes are TRBV7-9 and TRBJ2-1; D possibly corresponds to TRBD2 (5 bases). This CDR3 is 13 amino acids long. The V gene's germline CDR1 is SEHNR and CDR2 FQNEAQ (reference sequence). V dropped 3 bases and J dropped 5 bases, with 8 bases sitting between them. The chain's CDR3 is CASSLRVDNEQFF. The covered CDR3 bases are TGTGCCAGCAGCTTGCGGGTGGACAATGAG.

In the case of this clone: The read falls 3 residues short of the CDR3 end, and the missing part is taken from the germline J gene. The chain employs TRBV5-4 and TRBJ2-7, with TRBD1 as a possible D gene (5 bases). Germline V CDR1 and CDR2: SGHNT, YYREEE (reference sequence). This CDR3 has 14 residues. The V end lost 2 bases, the J end lost 0 bases, and 9 bases lay between the germline ends. The CDR3 DNA, read in part, is TGTGCCAGCAGCTTTGGTCAGGGCTCCTACGAG. Protein sequence: CASSFGQGSYE. The whole CDR3 is CASSFGQGSYEQYF.

Turning to this clone: The read ends 3 residues early relative to the CDR3; the germline J gene fills the gap. The chain uses TRBV6-4 and TRBJ2-2; the match to TRBD2 covers 9 bases. CDR3 length: 15 residues. Germline lookup yields CDR1 MRHNA and CDR2 SNTAGT. The V and J ends lost 2 bases and 4 bases, in that order; junction bases with no gene match: 2. The CDR3 region is CASSDAGGATGELFF. The sequenced CDR3 bases are TGTGCCAGCAGTGACGCGGGGGGGGCCACCGGGGAG.

Note on this clone: The sequenced fragment ends 3 residues before the CDR3 boundary, so the rest is inferred from the germline J gene. This chain uses TRBV7-9 with TRBJ2-1, with a tentative D call TRBD1 (6 bases). V was cut by 5 bases and J by 9 bases, with 20 bases left in between. Germline-derived CDR1 and CDR2 are SEHNR and FQNEAQ (reference sequence). The CDR3 spans 15 residues. The sequenced part of the CDR3 DNA is TGTGCCAGCAGCCCCCCATCAAGGGGGATGGGTGAG. Translating gives CASSPPSRGMGE. The full CDR3 reads CASSPPSRGMGEQFF.

Turning to this clone: The CDR3 goes on 3 residues after the read ends, and that part is filled in from the germline J gene. The chain joins TRBV20-1 to TRBJ2-3, with D possibly matching TRBD1 (5 bases). Germline V CDR1 and CDR2: DFQATT, SNEGSKA (reference sequence). There are 15 residues in the CDR3. Trimming removed 0 bases at V and 2 bases at J, with 12 bases between. CDR3 protein: CSARDRDRYTDTQYF. The CDR3 DNA, read in part, is TGCAGTGCTAGAGATCGCGACAGATACACAGATACG.

As regards this clone: The observed sequence ends 3 residues before the CDR3 terminus, with the missing tail filled in from the germline J gene. The chain employs TRBV19 and TRBJ2-4; 12 nucleotides agree with TRBD1. This CDR3 has 17 amino acids. CDR1 is LNHDA, CDR2 SQIVND, per germline (reference sequence). CDR3 in amino acids: CASSTRDRGLYVYGQYF. The CDR3 DNA, read in part, is TGTGCCAGTAGTACACGGGACAGGGGGCTGTACGTCTATGGT. Together with reference TRBV19 and TRBJ2-4, the CDR3 gives the full variable domain: DGGITQSPKYLFRKEGQNVTLSCEQNLNHDAMYWYRQDPGQGLRLIYYSQIVNDFQKGDIAEGYSVSREKKESFPLTVTSAQKNPTAFYLCASSTRDRGLYVYGQYFGAGTRLSVL.

Notes on this clone: The missing CDR3 end, 3 residues past where the read stops, is filled in from the germline J gene. V usage is TRBV28 and J usage is TRBJ2-7; a possible D gene is TRBD2 (6 bases). V lost 2 bases, J lost 6 bases, and 17 bases lay in between. This CDR3 is built from 15 residues. Germline CDR1 reads MDHEN; CDR2 reads SYDVKM. CDR3 loop: CASSLESRLGFEQYF. The sequenced CDR3 bases are TGTGCCAGCAGTTTAGAATCGAGACTAGGTTTCGAG.

In regard to this clone: The read ends 3 residues early relative to the CDR3; the germline J gene fills the gap. The chain uses TRBV7-9 and TRBJ2-4; possibly TRBD2 for D (6 bases). Germline V gives CDR1 SEHNR, CDR2 FQNEAQ (reference sequence). The V gene lost 5 bases and the J gene lost 7 bases, with 15 bases spanning the gap. The CDR3 length is 14 residues. CDR3 DNA (partial): TGTGCCAGCAGCCCTGTACTAGCTAGTAACATT. Translating gives CASSPVLASNI. The entire CDR3 is CASSPVLASNIQYF.